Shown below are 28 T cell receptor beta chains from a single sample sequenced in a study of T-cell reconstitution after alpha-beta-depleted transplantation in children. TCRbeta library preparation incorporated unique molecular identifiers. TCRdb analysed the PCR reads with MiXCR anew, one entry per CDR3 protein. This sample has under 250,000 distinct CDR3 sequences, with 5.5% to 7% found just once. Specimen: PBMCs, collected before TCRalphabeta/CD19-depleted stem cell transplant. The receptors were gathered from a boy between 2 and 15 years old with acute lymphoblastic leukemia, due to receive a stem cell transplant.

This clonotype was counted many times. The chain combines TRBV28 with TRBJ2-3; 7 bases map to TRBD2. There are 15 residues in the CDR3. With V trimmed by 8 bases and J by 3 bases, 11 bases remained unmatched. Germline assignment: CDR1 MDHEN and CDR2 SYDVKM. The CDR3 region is CASFSPGLKTDTQYF. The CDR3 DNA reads TGTGCCAGCTTTAGTCCGGGACTAAAAACAGATACGCAGTATTTT.

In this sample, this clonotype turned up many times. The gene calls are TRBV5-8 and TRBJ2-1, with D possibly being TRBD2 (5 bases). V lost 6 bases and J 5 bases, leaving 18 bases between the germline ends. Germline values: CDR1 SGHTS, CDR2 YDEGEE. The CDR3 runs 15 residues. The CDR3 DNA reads TGTGCCAGCACTTCCCGGGGTTCCTTCAACAATGAGCAGTTCTTC. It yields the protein CASTSRGSFNNEQFF.

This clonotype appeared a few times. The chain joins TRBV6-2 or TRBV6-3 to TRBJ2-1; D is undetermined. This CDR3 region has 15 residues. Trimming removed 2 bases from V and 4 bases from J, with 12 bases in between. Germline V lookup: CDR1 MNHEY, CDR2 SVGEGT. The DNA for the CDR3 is TGTGCCAGCAGTTACCATAAAGGGTGGTACAATGAGCAGTTCTTC. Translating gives CASSYHKGWYNEQFF.

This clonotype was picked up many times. This CDR3 reads CSVDEDNTGELFF. CDR3 DNA: TGCAGCGTTGATGAGGACAACACCGGGGAGCTGTTTTTT. This chain links TRBV29-1 with TRBJ2-2; no definite D call. CDR1 and CDR2 (germline): SQVTM, ANQGSEA. This CDR3 is 13 amino acids long. V lost 3 bases and J lost 2, with 7 bases in between.

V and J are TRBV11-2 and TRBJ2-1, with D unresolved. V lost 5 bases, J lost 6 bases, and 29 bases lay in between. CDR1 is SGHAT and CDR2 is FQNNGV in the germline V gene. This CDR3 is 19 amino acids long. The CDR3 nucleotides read TGTGCCAGCAGCACAAGACGAAGGCTCGACTTGCCAGTAGGCAATGAGCAGTTCTTC. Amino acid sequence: CASSTRRRLDLPVGNEQFF.

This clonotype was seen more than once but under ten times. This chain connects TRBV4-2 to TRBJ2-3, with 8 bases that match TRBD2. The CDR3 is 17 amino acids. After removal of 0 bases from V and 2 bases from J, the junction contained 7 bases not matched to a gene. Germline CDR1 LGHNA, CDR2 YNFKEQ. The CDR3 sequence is CASSQDTAGAATDTQYF. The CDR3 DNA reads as TGTGCCAGCAGCCAAGATACAGCGGGGGCCGCCACAGATACGCAGTATTTT.

The CDR3 loop reads CSALARYGYTF. CDR3 DNA sequence: TGCAGCGCCCTAGCCCGATATGGCTACACCTTC. V gene TRBV29-1 combines with J gene TRBJ1-2; D gene unclear. Trimming left V 7 bases short and J 5 bases short, with 11 bases between. The germline CDR1 and CDR2 sequences are SQVTM and ANQGSEA. The CDR3 spans 11 residues.

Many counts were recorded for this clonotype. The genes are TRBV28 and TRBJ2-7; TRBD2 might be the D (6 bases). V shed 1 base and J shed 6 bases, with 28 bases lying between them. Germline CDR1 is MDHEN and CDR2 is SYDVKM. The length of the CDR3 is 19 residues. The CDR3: CASSLSQIRGTPNRGEQYF. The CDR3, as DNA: TGTGCCAGCAGTTTATCCCAAATACGCGGGACTCCAAACCGGGGCGAGCAGTACTTC. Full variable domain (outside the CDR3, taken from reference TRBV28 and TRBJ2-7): DVKVTQSSRYLVKRTGEKVFLECVQDMDHENMFWYRQDPGLGLRLIYFSYDVKMKEKGDIPEGYSVSREKKERFSLILESASTNQTSMYLCASSLSQIRGTPNRGEQYFGPGTRLTVT.

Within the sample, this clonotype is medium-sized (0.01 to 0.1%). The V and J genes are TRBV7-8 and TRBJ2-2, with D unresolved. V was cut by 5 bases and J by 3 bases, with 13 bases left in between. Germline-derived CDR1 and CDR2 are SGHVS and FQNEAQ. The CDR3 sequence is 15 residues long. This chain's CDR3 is CASSPSLGYTGELFF. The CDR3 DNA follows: TGTGCCAGCAGCCCATCTTTAGGATACACCGGGGAGCTGTTTTTT.

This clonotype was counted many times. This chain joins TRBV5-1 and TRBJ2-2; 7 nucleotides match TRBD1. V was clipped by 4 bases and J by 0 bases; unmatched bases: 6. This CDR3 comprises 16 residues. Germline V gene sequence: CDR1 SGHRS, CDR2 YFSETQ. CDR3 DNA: TGCGCCAGCAGCCCACGGGACAGCGCGAACACCGGGGAGCTGTTTTTT. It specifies CASSPRDSANTGELFF.

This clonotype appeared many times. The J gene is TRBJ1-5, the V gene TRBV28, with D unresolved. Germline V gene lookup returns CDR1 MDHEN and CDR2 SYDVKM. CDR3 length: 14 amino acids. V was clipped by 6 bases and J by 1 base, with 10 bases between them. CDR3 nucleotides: TGTGCCAGCAGACCTTATTGGAGCAATCAGCCCCAGCATTTT. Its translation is CASRPYWSNQPQHF.

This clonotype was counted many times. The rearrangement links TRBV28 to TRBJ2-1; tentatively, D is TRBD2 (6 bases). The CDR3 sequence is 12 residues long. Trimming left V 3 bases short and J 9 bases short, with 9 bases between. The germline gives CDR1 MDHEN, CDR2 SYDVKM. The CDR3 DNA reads TGTGCCAGCAGTTTCGTACTAGCTGAGCAGTTCTTC. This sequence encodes CASSFVLAEQFF. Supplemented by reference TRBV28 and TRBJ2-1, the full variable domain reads DVKVTQSSRYLVKRTGEKVFLECVQDMDHENMFWYRQDPGLGLRLIYFSYDVKMKEKGDIPEGYSVSREKKERFSLILESASTNQTSMYLCASSFVLAEQFFGPGTRLTVL.

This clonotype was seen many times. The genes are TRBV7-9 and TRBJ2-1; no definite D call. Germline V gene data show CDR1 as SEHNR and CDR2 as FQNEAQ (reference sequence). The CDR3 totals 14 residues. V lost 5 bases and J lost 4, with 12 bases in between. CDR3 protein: CASSPEDLYNEQFF. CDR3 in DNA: TGTGCCAGCAGCCCGGAAGACCTATACAATGAGCAGTTCTTC.

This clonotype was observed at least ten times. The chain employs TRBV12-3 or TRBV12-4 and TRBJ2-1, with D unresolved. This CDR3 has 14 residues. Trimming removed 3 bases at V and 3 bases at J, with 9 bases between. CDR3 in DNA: TGTGCCAGCAGTTTTCCAGGCTTCTACAATGAGCAGTTCTTC. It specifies CASSFPGFYNEQFF.

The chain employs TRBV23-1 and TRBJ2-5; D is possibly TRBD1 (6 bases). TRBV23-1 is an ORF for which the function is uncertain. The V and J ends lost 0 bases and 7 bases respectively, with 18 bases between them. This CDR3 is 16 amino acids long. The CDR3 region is CASSQSQGIPRGTQYF. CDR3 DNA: TGCGCCAGCAGTCAATCTCAGGGGATTCCAAGAGGGACCCAGTACTTC.

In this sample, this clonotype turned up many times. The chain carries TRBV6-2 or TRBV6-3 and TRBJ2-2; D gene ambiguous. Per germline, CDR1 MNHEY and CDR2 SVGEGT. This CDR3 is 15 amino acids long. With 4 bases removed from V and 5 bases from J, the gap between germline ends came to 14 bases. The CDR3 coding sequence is TGTGCCAGCAGTTCCAACAACGAGGTTACCGGGGAGCTGTTTTTT. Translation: CASSSNNEVTGELFF.

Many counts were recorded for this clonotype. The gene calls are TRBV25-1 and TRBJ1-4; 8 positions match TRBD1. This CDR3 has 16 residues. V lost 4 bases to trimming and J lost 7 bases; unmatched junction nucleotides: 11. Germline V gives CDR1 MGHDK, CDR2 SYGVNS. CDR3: CASSVNSRGLVEKLFF. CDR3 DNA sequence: TGTGCCAGCAGTGTAAATTCCAGGGGGCTGGTTGAAAAACTGTTTTTT.

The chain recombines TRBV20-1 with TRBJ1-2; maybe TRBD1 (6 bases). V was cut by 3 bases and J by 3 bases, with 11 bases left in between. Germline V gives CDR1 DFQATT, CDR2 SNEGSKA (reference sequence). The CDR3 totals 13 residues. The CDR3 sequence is CSASYRVDYGYTF. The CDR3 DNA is TGCAGTGCTAGTTACAGGGTCGACTATGGCTACACCTTC.

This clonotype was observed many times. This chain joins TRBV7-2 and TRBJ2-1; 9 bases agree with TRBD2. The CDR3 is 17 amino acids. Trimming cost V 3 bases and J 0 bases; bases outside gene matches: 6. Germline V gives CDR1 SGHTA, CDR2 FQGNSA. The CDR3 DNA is TGTGCCAGCAGCTTCGGTAGCGGGGGCCTCTCCTACAATGAGCAGTTCTTC. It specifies CASSFGSGGLSYNEQFF.

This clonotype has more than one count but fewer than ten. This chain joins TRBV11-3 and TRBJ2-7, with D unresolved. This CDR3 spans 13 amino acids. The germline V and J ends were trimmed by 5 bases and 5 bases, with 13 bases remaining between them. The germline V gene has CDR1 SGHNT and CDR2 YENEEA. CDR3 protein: CASSPSWQHEQYF. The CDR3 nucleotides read TGTGCCAGCAGCCCATCCTGGCAGCACGAGCAGTACTTC. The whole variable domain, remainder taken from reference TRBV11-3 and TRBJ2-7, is EAGVVQSPRYKIIEKKQPVAFWCNPISGHNTLYWYLQNLGQGPELLIRYENEEAVDDSQLPKDRFSAERLKGVDSTLKIQPAELGDSAVYLCASSPSWQHEQYFGPGTRLTVT.

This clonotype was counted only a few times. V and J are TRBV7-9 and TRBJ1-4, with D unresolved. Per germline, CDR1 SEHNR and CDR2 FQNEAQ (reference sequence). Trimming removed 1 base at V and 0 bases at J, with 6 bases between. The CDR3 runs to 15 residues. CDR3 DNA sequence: TGTGCCAGCAGCTTAGATGGAGCAACTAATGAAAAACTGTTTTTT. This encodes CASSLDGATNEKLFF.

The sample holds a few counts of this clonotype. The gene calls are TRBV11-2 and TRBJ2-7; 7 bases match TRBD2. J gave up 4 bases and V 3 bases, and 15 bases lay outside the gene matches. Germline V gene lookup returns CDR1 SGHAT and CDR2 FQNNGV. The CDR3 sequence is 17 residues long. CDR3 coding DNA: TGTGCCAGCAGCTTCGCTCCTCTCACTAGCGCCCCGTACGAGCAGTACTTC. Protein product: CASSFAPLTSAPYEQYF.

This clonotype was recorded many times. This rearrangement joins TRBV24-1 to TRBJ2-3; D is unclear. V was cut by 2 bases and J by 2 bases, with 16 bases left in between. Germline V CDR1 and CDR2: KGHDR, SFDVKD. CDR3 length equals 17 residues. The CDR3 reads CATSDSTVGRLTDTQYF. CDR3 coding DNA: TGTGCCACCAGTGATTCGACCGTCGGACGTCTCACAGATACGCAGTATTTT.

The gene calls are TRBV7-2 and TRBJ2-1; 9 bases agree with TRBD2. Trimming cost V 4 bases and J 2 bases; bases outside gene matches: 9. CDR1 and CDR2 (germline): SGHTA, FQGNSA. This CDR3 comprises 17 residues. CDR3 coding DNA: TGTGCCAGCAGCTCCGGTGGGCGGGGGGGTACCTACAATGAGCAGTTCTTC. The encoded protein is CASSSGGRGGTYNEQFF.

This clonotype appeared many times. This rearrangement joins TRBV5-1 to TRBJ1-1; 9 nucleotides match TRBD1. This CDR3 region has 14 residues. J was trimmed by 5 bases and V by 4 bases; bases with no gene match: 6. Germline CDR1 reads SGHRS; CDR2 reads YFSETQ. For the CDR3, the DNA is TGCGCCAGCAGCGAACAGGGGGCCGGTACTGAAGCTTTCTTT. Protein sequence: CASSEQGAGTEAFF. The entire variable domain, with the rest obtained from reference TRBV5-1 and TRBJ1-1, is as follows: KAGVTQTPRYLIKTRGQQVTLSCSPISGHRSVSWYQQTPGQGLQFLFEYFSETQRNKGNFPGRFSGRQFSNSRSEMNVSTLELGDSALYLCASSEQGAGTEAFFGQGTRLTVV.

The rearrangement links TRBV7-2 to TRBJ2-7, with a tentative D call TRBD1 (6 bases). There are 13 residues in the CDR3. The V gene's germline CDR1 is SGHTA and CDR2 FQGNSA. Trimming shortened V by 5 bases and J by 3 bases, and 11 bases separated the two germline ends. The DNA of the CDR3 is TGTGCCAGCAGCGGAGGACAGTTCTACGAGCAGTACTTC. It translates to CASSGGQFYEQYF. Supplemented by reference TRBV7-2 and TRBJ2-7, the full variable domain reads GAGVSQSPSNKVTEKGKDVELRCDPISGHTALYWYRQSLGQGLEFLIYFQGNSAPDKSGLPSDRFSAERTGGSVSTLTIQRTQQEDSAVYLCASSGGQFYEQYFGPGTRLTVT.

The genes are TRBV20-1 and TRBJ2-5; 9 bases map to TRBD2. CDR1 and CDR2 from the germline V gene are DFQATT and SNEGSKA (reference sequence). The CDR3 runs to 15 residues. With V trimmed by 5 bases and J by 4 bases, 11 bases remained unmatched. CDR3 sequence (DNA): TGCAGTGCTTCCCCTCCCGGCGGGGGGGGAGAGACCCAGTACTTC. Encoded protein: CSASPPGGGGETQYF.

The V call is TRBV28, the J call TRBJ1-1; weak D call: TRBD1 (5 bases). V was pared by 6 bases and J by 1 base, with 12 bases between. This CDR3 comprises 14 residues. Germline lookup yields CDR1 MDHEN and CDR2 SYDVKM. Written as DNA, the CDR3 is TGTGCCAGCAGAATAGCAGGGCGGAACACTGAAGCTTTCTTT. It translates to CASRIAGRNTEAFF.